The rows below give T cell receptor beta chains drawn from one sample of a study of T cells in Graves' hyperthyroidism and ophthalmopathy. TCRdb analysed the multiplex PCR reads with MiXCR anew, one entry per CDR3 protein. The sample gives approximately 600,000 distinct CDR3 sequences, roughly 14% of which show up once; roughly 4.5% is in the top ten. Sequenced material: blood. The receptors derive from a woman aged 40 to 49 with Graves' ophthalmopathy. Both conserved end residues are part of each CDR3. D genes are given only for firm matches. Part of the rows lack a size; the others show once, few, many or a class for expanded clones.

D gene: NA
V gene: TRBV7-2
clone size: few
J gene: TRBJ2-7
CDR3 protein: CASSQGQSQYF
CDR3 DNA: TGTGCCAGCAGCCAAGGACAGTCGCAGTACTTC

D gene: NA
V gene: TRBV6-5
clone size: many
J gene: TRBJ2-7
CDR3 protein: CASSYARRQGYEQYF
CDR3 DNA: TGTGCCAGCAGTTACGCGCGGCGCCAAGGCTACGAGCAGTACTTC

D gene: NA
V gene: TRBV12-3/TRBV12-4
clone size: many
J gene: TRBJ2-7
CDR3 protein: CASSLQGGGPHEQYF
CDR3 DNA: TGTGCCAGCAGTTTACAAGGGGGAGGGCCCCACGAGCAGTACTTC

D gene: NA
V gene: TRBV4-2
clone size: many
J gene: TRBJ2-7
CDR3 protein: CASSRVAGDYEQYF
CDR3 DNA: TGTGCCAGCAGCCGTGTGGCAGGGGACTACGAGCAGTACTTC

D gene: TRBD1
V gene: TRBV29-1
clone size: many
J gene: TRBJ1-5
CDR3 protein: CSVGQDRGAQHF
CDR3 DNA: TGCAGCGTTGGCCAAGACAGGGGGGCCCAGCATTTT

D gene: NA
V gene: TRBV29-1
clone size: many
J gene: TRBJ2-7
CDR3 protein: CSVEAAEGYEQYF
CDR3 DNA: TGCAGCGTTGAGGCCGCGGAGGGGTACGAGCAGTACTTC

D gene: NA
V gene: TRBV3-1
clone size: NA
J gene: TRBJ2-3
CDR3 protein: CASSLMGSSQEDTQYF
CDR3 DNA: TGTGCCAGCAGCCTGATGGGTTCTAGTCAGGAAGATACGCAGTATTTT

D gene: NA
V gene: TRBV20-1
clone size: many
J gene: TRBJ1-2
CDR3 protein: CSATNKDNYGYTF
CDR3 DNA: TGCAGTGCTACAAACAAGGATAACTATGGCTACACCTTC

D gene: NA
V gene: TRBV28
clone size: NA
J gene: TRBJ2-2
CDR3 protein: CASRRSTENTGELFF
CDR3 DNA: TGTGCCAGCAGACGATCCACAGAGAACACCGGGGAGCTGTTTTTT

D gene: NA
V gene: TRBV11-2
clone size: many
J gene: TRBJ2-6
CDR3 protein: CASSPGAGSSGANVLTF
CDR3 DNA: TGTGCCAGCAGCCCGGGGGCAGGGAGCTCTGGGGCCAACGTCCTGACTTTC

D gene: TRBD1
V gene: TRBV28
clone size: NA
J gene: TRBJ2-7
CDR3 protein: CASTPLDRVSYEQYF
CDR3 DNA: TGTGCCAGCACCCCCCTGGACAGGGTTAGTTACGAGCAGTACTTC

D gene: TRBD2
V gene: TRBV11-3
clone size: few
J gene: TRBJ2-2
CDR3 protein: CASSLVPGTSGRISDTGELFF
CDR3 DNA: TGTGCCAGCAGCTTAGTCCCCGGGACTAGCGGGAGGATCTCGGACACCGGGGAGCTGTTTTTT

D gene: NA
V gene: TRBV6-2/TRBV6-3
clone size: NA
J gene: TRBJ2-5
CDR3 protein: CASSYSVVSAQETQYF
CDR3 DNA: TGTGCCAGCAGTTACTCGGTCGTTTCGGCCCAAGAGACCCAGTACTTC

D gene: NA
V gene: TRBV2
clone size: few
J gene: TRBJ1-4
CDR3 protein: CASSRAATNEKLFF
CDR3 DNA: TGTGCCAGCAGCCGGGCCGCAACTAATGAAAAACTGTTTTTT

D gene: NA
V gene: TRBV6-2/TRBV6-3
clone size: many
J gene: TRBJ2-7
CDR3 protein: CASGHGQTYEQYF
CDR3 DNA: TGTGCCAGCGGCCACGGACAGACCTACGAGCAGTACTTC

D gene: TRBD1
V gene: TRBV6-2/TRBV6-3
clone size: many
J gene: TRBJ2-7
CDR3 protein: CASRPSGTGSYEQYF
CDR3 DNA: TGTGCCAGCAGACCGTCCGGGACAGGATCCTACGAGCAGTACTTC

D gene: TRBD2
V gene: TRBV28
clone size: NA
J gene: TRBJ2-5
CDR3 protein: CANGRSRETQYF
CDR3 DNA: TGTGCCAACGGGAGGTCTCGGGAGACCCAGTACTTC

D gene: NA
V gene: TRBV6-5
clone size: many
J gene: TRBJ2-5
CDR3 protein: CASSYTQSPQYF
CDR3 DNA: TGTGCCAGCAGTTACACACAGTCTCCCCAGTACTTC